This T cell receptor (beta chain) derives from a study of control samples from healthy donors and cancer patients. Data came from immunoSEQ multiplex PCR; TCRdb stores just in-frame clones and leaves some out. The sample has 95,000 to 130,000 clones; 85% to 90% are singletons. The J segment lost 7 bases and the V segment lost 2 bases, leaving 6 bases of the junction unmatched. The length of the CDR3 is 15 residues. Germline V gene lookup returns CDR1 MNHNS and CDR2 SASEGT. The specimen was PBMCs. This chain uses TRBV6-1 with TRBJ2-1, with TRBD2 matching 9 bases. This TCR was sampled from a woman in her forties or fifties with colorectal cancer. The CDR3 DNA sequence: TGTGCCAGCAGTGAACAAGGACTAGCGAATAATGAGCAGTTCTTC. It encodes CASSEQGLANNEQFF.